Listed below are T cell receptor beta chains from one sample, sequenced in a study of regulatory T cells in long-lasting Graves disease. TCRdb recomputed calls from the multiplex PCR reads with MiXCR, one row per CDR3 protein. This repertoire shows 450,000 to 500,000 distinct CDR3 sequences, roughly 17% found once; its top ten account for 12%. The same sample was also used in a study of T cells in Graves' hyperthyroidism and ophthalmopathy.

The source was peripheral blood mononuclear cells (PBMCs), collected at new diagnosis, from a patient treated with antithyroid drugs. These receptors originate from a man aged 35 to 55 with Graves disease. Each CDR3 is given with its conserved first and last residue. The D gene is left open where the match is weak. Where a row states a size, it is once, few, many or the class of an expanded clone; other rows omit it.

clone_size	v_call	j_call	d_call	cdr3_aa	cdr3_nt
many	TRBV7-2	TRBJ2-1	.	CASSRGERAYEQFF	TGTGCCAGCAGCAGAGGGGAGCGCGCATATGAGCAGTTCTTC
many	TRBV29-1	TRBJ2-1	TRBD2	CSVEDSSGRAYNEQFF	TGCAGCGTTGAAGACAGTAGCGGGAGGGCCTACAATGAGCAGTTCTTC
.	TRBV6-1	TRBJ2-7	.	CASSEYRAGEQYF	TGTGCCAGCAGTGAATATCGGGCTGGCGAGCAGTACTTC
few	TRBV13	TRBJ1-6	.	CASSRDSHVSPLHF	TGTGCCAGCAGCCGCGACAGCCATGTTTCACCCCTCCACTTT
many	TRBV27	TRBJ1-2	.	CASSLSPGRNEWGYTF	TGTGCCAGCAGTTTATCCCCGGGACGAAATGAGTGGGGCTACACCTTC
many	TRBV24-1	TRBJ2-3	TRBD2	CATSDPGTSVDTQYF	TGTGCCACCAGTGACCCCGGGACTAGCGTAGATACGCAGTATTTT
.	TRBV6-2/TRBV6-3	TRBJ1-5	TRBD1	CASSNRDRSPQHF	TGTGCCAGCAGTAACCGGGACAGATCGCCCCAGCATTTT
.	TRBV6-5	TRBJ2-4	.	CASSYSNRRDKNIQYF	TGTGCCAGCAGTTACTCGAATCGCAGGGACAAAAACATTCAGTACTTC
few	TRBV24-1	TRBJ2-1	.	CATSDRQLASSYNEQFF	TGTGCCACCAGTGATCGTCAATTGGCGAGCTCCTACAATGAGCAGTTCTTC
.	TRBV5-5	TRBJ2-1	.	CASSLVGPDEQFF	TGTGCCAGCAGCTTGGTTGGGCCGGATGAGCAGTTCTTC
few	TRBV7-9	TRBJ2-1	TRBD1	CASTRTGQTNEQFF	TGTGCCAGCACCCGGACAGGGCAGACCAATGAGCAGTTCTTC
.	TRBV4-1	TRBJ2-1	TRBD2	CASSPSLAGGPDEQFF	TGCGCCAGCAGCCCCAGCCTAGCGGGAGGGCCTGATGAGCAGTTCTTC
.	TRBV28	TRBJ2-7	.	CASGQNYEQYF	TGTGCCAGTGGACAGAACTACGAGCAGTACTTC
.	TRBV6-1	TRBJ2-7	TRBD2	CANRGRTSGSYEQYF	TGTGCCAACAGGGGACGGACTAGCGGGAGCTACGAGCAGTACTTC
.	TRBV19	TRBJ1-3	.	CASSAGDGFSGNTIYF	TGTGCCAGTAGTGCGGGGGACGGCTTCTCTGGAAACACCATATATTTT
many	TRBV5-1	TRBJ2-2	TRBD2	CASSLAGGSSGELFF	TGCGCCAGCAGCTTGGCTGGCGGGAGCTCCGGGGAGCTGTTTTTT
many	TRBV3-1	TRBJ1-2	.	CASSPTAGGLGGYTF	TGTGCCAGCAGCCCGACAGCCGGGGGGTTGGGTGGCTACACCTTC
many	TRBV15	TRBJ2-1	TRBD1	CATSRGGQGLGSYNEQFF	TGTGCCACCAGCAGAGGGGGACAGGGGCTTGGGTCCTACAATGAGCAGTTCTTC
few	TRBV7-9	TRBJ2-2	.	CASSFPGLGELFF	TGTGCCAGCAGCTTCCCGGGGCTCGGGGAGCTGTTTTTT
many	TRBV30	TRBJ2-1	.	CAWTRGSYNEQFF	TGTGCCTGGACGAGGGGATCCTACAATGAGCAGTTCTTC
.	TRBV4-1	TRBJ2-1	.	CASSQESPSQLFNEQFF	TGCGCCAGCAGCCAAGAATCCCCATCGCAACTCTTTAATGAGCAGTTCTTC
many	TRBV7-2	TRBJ2-7	.	CASSLVATNSYEQYF	TGTGCCAGCAGCTTAGTTGCTACTAACAGCTACGAGCAGTACTTC
many	TRBV27	TRBJ1-1	TRBD1	CASSLGQGVLDTEAFF	TGTGCCAGCAGTTTGGGACAGGGGGTTCTTGACACTGAAGCTTTCTTT
many	TRBV7-9	TRBJ2-7	.	CASSSRLAEQYF	TGTGCCAGCAGCTCCCGCTTGGCGGAGCAGTACTTC
few	TRBV7-9	TRBJ2-7	TRBD1	CASSLTTGGSYEQYF	TGTGCCAGCAGCTTAACGACAGGGGGCTCCTACGAGCAGTACTTC
many	TRBV7-9	TRBJ2-3	.	CASSPSDGTPSGDTQYF	TGTGCCAGCAGCCCGTCGGACGGGACCCCATCGGGAGATACGCAGTATTTT
few	TRBV6-1	TRBJ2-7	TRBD1	CASSDLPPGQGAYEQYF	TGTGCCAGCAGTGACCTACCTCCGGGACAGGGGGCTTACGAGCAGTACTTC
once	TRBV12-3/TRBV12-4	TRBJ1-2	.	CASSLWQGKDYGYTF	TGTGCCAGCAGTTTATGGCAGGGGAAGGACTATGGCTACACCTTC
many	TRBV11-2	TRBJ2-5	.	CASSLGTKETQYF	TGTGCCAGCAGCTTAGGCACAAAAGAGACCCAGTACTTC
few	TRBV30	TRBJ2-5	.	CAWSHSRGTQETQYF	TGTGCCTGGAGCCACTCCAGGGGCACTCAAGAGACCCAGTACTTC